These T cell receptor beta chains were read from a single sample in a study of blood T cell repertoires in COVID-19. TCRdb's copy holds only in-frame clones and misses some; the assay was immunoSEQ multiplex PCR. The repertoire holds 300,000 or so clones, with roughly nine tenths as singletons. The sample taken for sequencing was PBMCs or T cells enriched from blood (not recorded which). The receptors were sampled from a man in his 60s who had recovered from COVID-19. Both conserved end residues are part of each CDR3. D genes are given only for firm matches. Not every row has a clone size; where given, it reads once, few, many or a size class.

V	J	size	D	DNA	CDR3
TRBV15	TRBJ2-7	.	.	TGTGCCACCAGCAGAGTACGGGGTTCCTACGAGCAGTACTTC	CATSRVRGSYEQYF
TRBV28	TRBJ1-1	.	.	TGTGCCAGCAGTTTGTTTTCTCCGGGCACTGAAGCTTTCTTT	CASSLFSPGTEAFF
TRBV5-1	TRBJ2-1	.	.	TGCGCCAGCACTGCGGCGAGCTCCTACAATGAGCAGTTCTTC	CASTAASSYNEQFF
TRBV28	TRBJ2-2	.	TRBD2	TGTGCCAGCAGCCGAGCGGGAGAGAACACCGGGGAGCTGTTTTTT	CASSRAGENTGELFF
TRBV4-3	TRBJ2-3	.	TRBD1	TGCGCCAGCAGCCAAAACAGGGGAACAGATACGCAGTATTTT	CASSQNRGTDTQYF
TRBV25-1	TRBJ1-2	once	.	TGTGCCAGCAGGAGTGAGAGGAACTATGGCTACACCTTC	CASRSERNYGYTF
TRBV3-1/TRBV3-2	TRBJ2-6	.	TRBD2	TGTGCCAGCAGCCACTTGGGGGGGGCTGGGGCCAACGTCCTGACTTTC	CASSHLGGAGANVLTF
TRBV6-2/TRBV6-3	TRBJ1-1	.	.	TGTGCCAGCAGTTACCGGGCAGGGATTGGGAACACTGAAGCTTTCTTT	CASSYRAGIGNTEAFF
TRBV7-8	TRBJ1-2	once	TRBD1	TGTGCCAGCAGCTCACAGGGGGCGAGCTATGGCTACACCTTC	CASSSQGASYGYTF
TRBV27	TRBJ1-2	.	.	TGTGCCAGCAGGCCGAGCATGAACTATGGCTACACCTTC	CASRPSMNYGYTF
TRBV5-1	TRBJ2-3	.	TRBD2	TGCGCCAGCAGCTTGGACCTAGCGGGCGCAGATACGCAGTATTTT	CASSLDLAGADTQYF
TRBV3-1/TRBV3-2	TRBJ2-2	.	TRBD2	TGTGCCAGCAGCCAAGTCTCAGCGGGAGTAAGGGGCGGGGAGCTGTTTTTT	CASSQVSAGVRGGELFF
TRBV6-2/TRBV6-3	TRBJ2-1	.	TRBD1	TGTGCCAGCAGTTACCAACAGGGGCCGTACAATGAGCAGTTCTTC	CASSYQQGPYNEQFF
TRBV20-1	TRBJ2-7	.	TRBD2	TGCAGTGCTAGTTCTAGCGGGAGAGACGAGCAGTACTTC	CSASSSGRDEQYF
TRBV2	TRBJ1-5	.	TRBD1	TGTGCCAGCACACTAGACAGGGGGTACCAGCCCCAGCATTTT	CASTLDRGYQPQHF
TRBV29-1	TRBJ1-2	.	TRBD1	TGCAGCGTTGAGGGCAGGGGGCAAGGGTATGGCTACACCTTC	CSVEGRGQGYGYTF
TRBV6-2/TRBV6-3	TRBJ1-5	.	.	TGTGCCAGCAGTTACTTTCCGTTGAATCCCGGACTCAATCAGCCCCAGCATTTT	CASSYFPLNPGLNQPQHF
TRBV5-8	TRBJ1-6	.	.	TGTGCCAGCAGCTTGGAGAGATTCTCCTATAATTCACCCCTCCACTTT	CASSLERFSYNSPLHF
TRBV27	TRBJ1-2	.	.	TGTGCCAGCAGCCGAACAGGGACGCTGACTAACTATGGCTACACCTTC	CASSRTGTLTNYGYTF
TRBV5-1	TRBJ1-2	.	TRBD1	TGCGCCAGCAGCGCCGGGACAGGGGGCGTTTATGGCTACACCTTC	CASSAGTGGVYGYTF
TRBV11-2	TRBJ1-3	.	.	TGTGCCAGCAGCTTAATCTCGAGCTCTGGAAACACCATATATTTT	CASSLISSSGNTIYF
TRBV5-6	TRBJ2-5	.	.	TGTGCCAGCAGCTTGAGCCTAGAAGAGACCCAGTACTTC	CASSLSLEETQYF
TRBV27	TRBJ1-4	.	.	TGTGCCAGCAGTTTGGACAGCTGGTGGGCAACTAATGAAAAACTGTTTTTT	CASSLDSWWATNEKLFF
TRBV6-1	TRBJ1-4	.	.	TGTGCCAGCAGTGAAGAAACGGGCGGGAATGAAAAACTGTTTTTT	CASSEETGGNEKLFF
TRBV7-9	TRBJ2-7	.	.	TGTGCCAGCAGCTTAGGCGTCCGGCAGGGGGGACACTTC	CASSLGVRQGGHF
TRBV5-6	TRBJ1-1	.	.	TGTGCCAGCAGCTTAGGAGCCCTCCGGAACACTGAAGCTTTCTTT	CASSLGALRNTEAFF
TRBV24-1	TRBJ2-1	.	TRBD1	TGTGCCACCAGTGAGGGACAGGGTCGTAATGAGCAGTTCTTC	CATSEGQGRNEQFF
TRBV7-2	TRBJ1-2	.	.	TGTGCCAGCAGCTTAGAGGGGTCGAACTATGGCTACACCTTC	CASSLEGSNYGYTF
TRBV5-4	TRBJ2-7	.	.	TGTGCCAGCAGCTTGAAGGACGGGACCTACGAGCAGTACTTC	CASSLKDGTYEQYF
TRBV5-1	TRBJ2-3	.	TRBD2	TGCGCCAGCAGCTTGACCGGGACTAGCGCCACAGATACGCAGTATTTT	CASSLTGTSATDTQYF
TRBV28	TRBJ1-5	.	TRBD1	TGTGCCAGCAGTTCGATTAGACAGGGGCCGCGGAATCAGCCCCAGCATTTT	CASSSIRQGPRNQPQHF